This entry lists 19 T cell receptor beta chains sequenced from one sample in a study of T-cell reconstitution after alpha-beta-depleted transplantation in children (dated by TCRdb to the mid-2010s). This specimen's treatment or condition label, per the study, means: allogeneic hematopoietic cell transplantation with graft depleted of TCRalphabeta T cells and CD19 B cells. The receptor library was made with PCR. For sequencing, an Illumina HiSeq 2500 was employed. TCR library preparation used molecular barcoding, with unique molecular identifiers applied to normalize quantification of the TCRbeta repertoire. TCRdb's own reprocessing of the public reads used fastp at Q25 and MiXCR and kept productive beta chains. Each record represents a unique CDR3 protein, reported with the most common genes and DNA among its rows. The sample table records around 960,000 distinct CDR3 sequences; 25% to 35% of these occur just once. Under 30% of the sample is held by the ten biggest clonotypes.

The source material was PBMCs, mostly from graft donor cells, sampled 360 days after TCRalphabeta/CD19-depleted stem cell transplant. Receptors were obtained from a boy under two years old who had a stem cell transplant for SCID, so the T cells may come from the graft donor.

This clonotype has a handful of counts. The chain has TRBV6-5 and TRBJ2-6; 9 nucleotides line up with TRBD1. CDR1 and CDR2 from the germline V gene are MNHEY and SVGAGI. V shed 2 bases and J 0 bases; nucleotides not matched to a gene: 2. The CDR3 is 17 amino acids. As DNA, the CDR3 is TGTGCCAGCAGTTACGGGACAGGGAACTCTGGGGCCAACGTCCTGACTTTC. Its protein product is CASSYGTGNSGANVLTF.

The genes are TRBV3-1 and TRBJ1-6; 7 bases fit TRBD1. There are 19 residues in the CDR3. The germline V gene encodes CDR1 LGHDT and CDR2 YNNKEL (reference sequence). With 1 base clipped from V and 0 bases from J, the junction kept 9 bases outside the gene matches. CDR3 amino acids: CASSQVNRGHRSYNSPLHF. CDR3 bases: TGTGCCAGCAGCCAAGTCAACAGGGGACATCGCTCCTATAATTCACCCCTCCACTTT.

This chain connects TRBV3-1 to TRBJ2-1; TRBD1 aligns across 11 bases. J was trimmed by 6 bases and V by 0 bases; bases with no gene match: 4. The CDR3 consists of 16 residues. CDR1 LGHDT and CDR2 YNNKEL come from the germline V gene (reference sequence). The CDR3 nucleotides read TGTGCCAGCAGCCAAGAATACGGGACAGGGGGCAATGAGCAGTTCTTC. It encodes CASSQEYGTGGNEQFF.

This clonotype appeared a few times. The CDR3 coding sequence is TGTGCCAGCAGCCATCGCACGGAAAAGCGGGGGGTACAGCGGGAGACCCAGTACTTC. This codes for CASSHRTEKRGVQRETQYF. J is TRBJ2-5 and V is TRBV3-1, with TRBD2 matching over 9 bases. The CDR3 is made up of 19 amino acids. Germline-derived CDR1 and CDR2 are LGHDT and YNNKEL (reference sequence). V trimming: 3 bases; J trimming: 5 bases; junction bases outside the gene matches: 19.

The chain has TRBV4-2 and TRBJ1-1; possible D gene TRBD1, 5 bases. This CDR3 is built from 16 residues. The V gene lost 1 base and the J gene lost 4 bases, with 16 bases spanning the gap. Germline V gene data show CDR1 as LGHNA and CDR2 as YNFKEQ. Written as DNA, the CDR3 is TGTGCCAGCAGCCAAGTCGAGGAGGGGCTGGGCACTGAAGCTTTCTTT. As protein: CASSQVEEGLGTEAFF.

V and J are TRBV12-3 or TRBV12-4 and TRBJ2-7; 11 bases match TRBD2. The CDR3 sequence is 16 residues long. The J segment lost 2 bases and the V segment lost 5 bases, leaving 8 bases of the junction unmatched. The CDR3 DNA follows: TGTGCCAGCAGTCTCCGGACTAGCGGGCTTACCTACGAGCAGTACTTC. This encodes CASSLRTSGLTYEQYF.

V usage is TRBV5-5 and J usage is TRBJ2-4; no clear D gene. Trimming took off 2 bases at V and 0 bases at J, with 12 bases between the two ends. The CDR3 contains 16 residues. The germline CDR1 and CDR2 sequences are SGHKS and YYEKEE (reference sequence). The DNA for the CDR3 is TGTGCCAGCAGCTTTATAGTGGGGATAGCCAAAAACATTCAGTACTTC. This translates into CASSFIVGIAKNIQYF.

CDR3 loop: CASSLRTTGAGGYTF. DNA of the CDR3: TGTGCCAGCAGCTTAAGAACCACAGGGGCGGGTGGCTACACCTTC. The rearrangement uses TRBV7-6 and TRBJ1-2, with TRBD1 matching 7 bases. Looked up from germline, CDR1 is SGHVS and CDR2 is FNYEAQ. The CDR3 totals 15 residues. V gave up 2 bases and J gave up 7 bases; unmatched junction bases: 10.

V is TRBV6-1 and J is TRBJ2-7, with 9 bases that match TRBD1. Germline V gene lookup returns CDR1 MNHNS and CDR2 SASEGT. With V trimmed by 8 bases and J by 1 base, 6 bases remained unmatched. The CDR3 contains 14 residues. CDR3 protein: CASRPDRGSYEQYF. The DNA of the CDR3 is TGTGCCAGCCGCCCGGACAGGGGATCCTACGAGCAGTACTTC.

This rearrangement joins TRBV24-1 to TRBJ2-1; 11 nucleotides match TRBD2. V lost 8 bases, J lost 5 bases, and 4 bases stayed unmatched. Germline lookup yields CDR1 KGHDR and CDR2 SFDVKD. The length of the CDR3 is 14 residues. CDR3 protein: CATNSGGANNEQFF. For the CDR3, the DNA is TGTGCCACCAATAGCGGGGGGGCTAACAATGAGCAGTTCTTC.

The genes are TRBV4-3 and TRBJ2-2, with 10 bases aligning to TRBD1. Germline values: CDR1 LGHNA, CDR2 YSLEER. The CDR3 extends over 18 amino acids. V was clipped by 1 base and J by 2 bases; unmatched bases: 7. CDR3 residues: CASSQVLGDRGNTGELFF. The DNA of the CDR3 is TGCGCCAGCAGCCAAGTCCTCGGGGACAGGGGCAACACCGGGGAGCTGTTTTTT.

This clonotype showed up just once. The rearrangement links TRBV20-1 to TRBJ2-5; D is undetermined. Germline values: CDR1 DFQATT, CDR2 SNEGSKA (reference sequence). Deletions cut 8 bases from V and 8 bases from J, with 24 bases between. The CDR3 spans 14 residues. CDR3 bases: TGCAGTCCCCCTTCGGTCTCATCTCCACGCACCCAGTACTTC. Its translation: CSPPSVSSPRTQYF.

The CDR3 region has the DNA TGTGCCATCAAGGCGGGGGGTCAAGAGACCCAGTACTTC. It is translated as CAIKAGGQETQYF. The chain employs TRBV10-3 and TRBJ2-5, with TRBD2 matching 8 bases. V shed 7 bases, J shed 2 bases, and the junction held 3 bases outside the gene matches. Germline loops: CDR1 ENHRY, CDR2 SYGVKD. The CDR3 is 13 residues long.

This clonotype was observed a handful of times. CDR3 region: CASSSQLGIQETQYF. CDR3 coding DNA: TGTGCCAGCAGTTCCCAACTAGGGATCCAAGAGACCCAGTACTTC. The J gene is TRBJ2-5, the V gene TRBV12-3 or TRBV12-4; perhaps TRBD2 as D (5 bases). Trimming removed 4 bases from V and 1 base from J, with 13 bases in between. The CDR3 loop spans 15 amino acids.

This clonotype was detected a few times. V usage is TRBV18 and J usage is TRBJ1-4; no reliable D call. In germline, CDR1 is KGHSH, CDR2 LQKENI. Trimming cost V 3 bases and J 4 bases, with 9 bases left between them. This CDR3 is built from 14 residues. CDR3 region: CASSPTPFNEKLFF. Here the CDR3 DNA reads TGTGCCAGCTCACCGACACCATTTAATGAAAAACTGTTTTTT.

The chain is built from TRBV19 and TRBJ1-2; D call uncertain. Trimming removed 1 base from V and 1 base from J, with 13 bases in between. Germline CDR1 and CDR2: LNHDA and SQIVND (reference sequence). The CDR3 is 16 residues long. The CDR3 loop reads CASSIGYGILNYGYTF. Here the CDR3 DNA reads TGTGCCAGTAGTATAGGGTACGGGATCCTTAACTATGGCTACACCTTC. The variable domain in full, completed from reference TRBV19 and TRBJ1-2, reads DGGITQSPKYLFRKEGQNVTLSCEQNLNHDAMYWYRQDPGQGLRLIYYSQIVNDFQKGDIAEGYSVSREKKESFPLTVTSAQKNPTAFYLCASSIGYGILNYGYTFGSGTRLTVV.

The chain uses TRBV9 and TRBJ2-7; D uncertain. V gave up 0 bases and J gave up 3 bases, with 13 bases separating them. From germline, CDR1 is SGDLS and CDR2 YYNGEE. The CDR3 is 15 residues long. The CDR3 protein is CASSVGSGQFYEQYF. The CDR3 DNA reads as TGTGCCAGCAGCGTAGGGAGTGGGCAGTTCTACGAGCAGTACTTC.

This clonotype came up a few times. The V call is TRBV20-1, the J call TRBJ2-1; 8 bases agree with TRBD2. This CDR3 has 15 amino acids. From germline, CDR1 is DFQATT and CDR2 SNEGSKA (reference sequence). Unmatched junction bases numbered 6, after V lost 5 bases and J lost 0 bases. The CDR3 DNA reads TGCAGTGCTGACGATGCGGGGGGCTCCTACAATGAGCAGTTCTTC. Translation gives CSADDAGGSYNEQFF.

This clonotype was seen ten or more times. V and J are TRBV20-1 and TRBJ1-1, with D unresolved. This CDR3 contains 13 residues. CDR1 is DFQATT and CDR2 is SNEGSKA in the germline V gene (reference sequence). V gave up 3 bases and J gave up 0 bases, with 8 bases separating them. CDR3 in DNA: TGCAGTGCTAGTGGCCAGGTGAACACTGAAGCTTTCTTT. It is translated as CSASGQVNTEAFF.